The sequence of this TCR beta chain was determined in a study of blood T cell repertoires in COVID-19. As for the study in general: Italy, Spain and the United States were the sources of the convalescent and acute COVID-19 samples. From T cells, B-cell-depleted T cells, or PBMCs came the material, which was cDNA or gDNA.

CDR1 and CDR2 from the germline V gene are SGHAT and FQNNGV. The CDR3 sequence is 14 residues long. The V end was cut by 2 bases, the J end by 1 base, with 8 bases between. Patients in Seattle were enrolled during active infection, then followed longitudinally. Per the original methods: How many nucleated cells were present was estimated from reference gene primer amplification. Clones were read by immunoSEQ multiplex PCR, and TCRdb kept only the in-frame ones, dropping some. For V, J and clone size, that table is used; D and trimming come from the DNA. This table has around 49,000 clones, 85% to 95% appearing once.

Sequencing input: peripheral blood. V is TRBV11-2 and J is TRBJ1-2; TRBD1 might be the D (6 bases). The TCR sequence derives from a man aged 55 to 70 with COVID-19, enrolled during active disease. CDR3 residues: CASSLTGLNYGYTF. CDR3 DNA: TGTGCCAGCAGCTTAACAGGGCTTAACTATGGCTACACCTTC.